Each of the 15 T cell receptor beta chains below was sequenced from the same sample in a study of shared clonotypes between healthy human individuals. Here immunoSEQ multiplex PCR was the method, and the copy in TCRdb shows in-frame clones only, minus some. The table shows roughly 640,000 clones, with 97% occurring only once. Input material: naive CD4+ T cells sorted from blood. As to subset: CD45RA+ positively selected. The receptors come from a woman aged 25-40 years in good health.

The J gene is TRBJ1-3, the V gene TRBV28, with D possibly being TRBD1 (5 bases). Germline loops: CDR1 MDHEN, CDR2 SYDVKM. The CDR3 consists of 20 residues. Trimming cost V 4 bases and J 3 bases, with 28 bases left between them. As DNA, the CDR3 is TGTGCCAGCAGTTCACCCTACTCCCGGGACTCATGGTATGGTGGAAACACCATATATTTT. It codes for CASSSPYSRDSWYGGNTIYF.

This chain joins TRBV4-2 and TRBJ2-2; TRBD2 agrees at 11 bases. In germline, CDR1 is LGHNA, CDR2 YNFKEQ. Losses at the gene ends were 0 bases for V and 5 bases for J; bases not matched to a gene: 11. This CDR3 comprises 19 residues. CDR3 sequence reads: CASSQDPGSGRAWTGELFF. CDR3 bases: TGTGCCAGCAGCCAAGACCCGGGTAGCGGGAGGGCCTGGACCGGGGAGCTGTTTTTT.

The chain employs TRBV6-5 and TRBJ2-7; D is perhaps TRBD1 (6 bases). The CDR3 totals 13 residues. Trimming took 7 bases from V and 3 from J, leaving 13 bases between them. Germline assignment: CDR1 MNHEY and CDR2 SVGAGI. Written as DNA, the CDR3 is TGTGCCAGCAACCAGGGGAAAGACTACGAGCAGTACTTC. Its translation is CASNQGKDYEQYF.

The chain carries TRBV14 and TRBJ1-5; 10 bases are a match to TRBD1. The CDR3 consists of 18 residues. The V and J ends lost 3 bases and 5 bases, in that order; junction bases with no gene match: 13. Per the germline V gene, CDR1 is SGHDN and CDR2 is FVKESK. The CDR3 loop is CASSHPTGGPILYQPQHF. Here the CDR3 DNA reads TGTGCCAGCAGCCATCCGACAGGGGGCCCTATTCTGTATCAGCCCCAGCATTTT.

The rearrangement links TRBV7-9 to TRBJ2-2; TRBD1 agrees at 7 bases. Unmatched junction bases numbered 11, after V lost 5 bases and J lost 5 bases. This CDR3 comprises 16 residues. Germline V lookup: CDR1 SEHNR, CDR2 FQNEAQ (reference sequence). Written as DNA, the CDR3 is TGTGCCAGCAGCCCTAAGACAGGGAAAGAGACCGGGGAGCTGTTTTTT. As protein: CASSPKTGKETGELFF.

The chain uses TRBV30 and TRBJ2-5, with D possibly being TRBD1 (5 bases). Trimming took 2 bases from V and 10 from J, leaving 8 bases between them. This CDR3 region has 10 residues. In germline, CDR1 is GTSNPN, CDR2 SVGIG (reference sequence). DNA of the CDR3: TGTGCCTGGAGTCAAGGGGACCAGTACTTC. Translation gives CAWSQGDQYF.

The chain joins TRBV5-1 to TRBJ2-1; TRBD2 agrees at 7 bases. The CDR3 sequence is 16 residues long. Per the germline V gene, CDR1 is SGHRS and CDR2 is YFSETQ. V lost 1 base, J lost 5 bases, and 9 bases stayed unmatched. This CDR3 is CASSLMRGLVNNEQFF. CDR3 coding DNA: TGCGCCAGCAGCTTGATGCGGGGGTTAGTGAACAATGAGCAGTTCTTC.

The chain carries TRBV9 and TRBJ2-3; TRBD2 aligns across 8 bases. Germline V gives CDR1 SGDLS, CDR2 YYNGEE. Trimming removed 3 bases from V and 0 bases from J; junction bases left unmatched: 9. This CDR3 is 17 amino acids long. The CDR3 DNA reads as TGTGCCAGCAGCGCCCGATTCTTAGCGGGAAGCACAGATACGCAGTATTTT. This codes for CASSARFLAGSTDTQYF.

V is TRBV18 and J is TRBJ2-7; TRBD1 or TRBD2 may be the D gene (5 bases each). The CDR3 runs 15 residues. V was clipped by 6 bases and J by 6 bases, with 21 bases between them. Per the germline V gene, CDR1 is KGHSH and CDR2 is LQKENI. CDR3 nucleotides: TGTGCCAGCTCCCCCAGAGAGGCTAGAGGGGTCGAGCAGTACTTC. Its protein is CASSPREARGVEQYF.

The J gene is TRBJ1-1, the V gene TRBV25-1, with TRBD1 identical over 9 bases. Trimming removed 1 base from V and 3 bases from J; junction bases left unmatched: 0. The CDR3 length is 14 residues. Germline-derived CDR1 and CDR2 are MGHDK and SYGVNS. The chain's CDR3 is CASSEWTGDTEAFF. The CDR3 nucleotides are TGTGCCAGCAGTGAATGGACAGGGGACACTGAAGCTTTCTTT.

The gene calls are TRBV7-2 and TRBJ1-3; 9 bases match TRBD1. The CDR3 length is 15 residues. Germline assignment: CDR1 SGHTA and CDR2 FQGNSA. Unmatched junction bases numbered 4, after V lost 5 bases and J lost 2 bases. This CDR3 reads CASSLDRGTGNTIYF. In DNA, the CDR3 is TGTGCCAGCAGCCTGGACAGGGGAACTGGAAACACCATATATTTT.

The CDR3 loop reads CASSPPPGPNTEAFF. The CDR3 DNA follows: TGTGCCAGCAGCCCCCCCCCGGGACCGAACACTGAAGCTTTCTTT. This chain uses TRBV7-9 with TRBJ1-1; D possibly corresponds to TRBD1 (5 bases). Trimming cost V 5 bases and J 1 base, with 14 bases left between them. The CDR3 has 15 amino acids. CDR1 and CDR2 from the germline V gene are SEHNR and FQNEAQ (reference sequence).

This chain uses TRBV7-8 with TRBJ2-5; 10 bases align to TRBD2. The V gene end was trimmed by 1 base and the J gene end by 4 bases; junction bases not matched to a gene: 9. CDR3 length equals 17 residues. Germline CDR1 SGHVS, CDR2 FQNEAQ. CDR3 sequence: CASSLGGAGGPRETQYF. For the CDR3, the DNA is TGTGCCAGCAGCTTAGGGGGAGCGGGAGGGCCTAGAGAGACCCAGTACTTC.

J is TRBJ2-1 and V is TRBV9, with 13 bases matching TRBD2. CDR1 is SGDLS, CDR2 YYNGEE, per germline. The CDR3 loop spans 14 amino acids. After removal of 3 bases from V and 9 bases from J, the junction contained 3 bases not matched to a gene. The CDR3 coding sequence is TGTGCCAGCAGCGGGACTAGCGGGAGTCTTGAGCAGTTCTTC. As protein: CASSGTSGSLEQFF.

This rearrangement joins TRBV27 to TRBJ2-2, with D uncertain. Trimming removed 5 bases at V and 5 bases at J, with 3 bases between. The CDR3 length is 11 residues. Germline assignment: CDR1 MNHEY and CDR2 SMNVEV (reference sequence). This CDR3 reads CASSHTGELFF. CDR3 coding DNA: TGTGCCAGCAGTCATACCGGGGAGCTGTTTTTT.